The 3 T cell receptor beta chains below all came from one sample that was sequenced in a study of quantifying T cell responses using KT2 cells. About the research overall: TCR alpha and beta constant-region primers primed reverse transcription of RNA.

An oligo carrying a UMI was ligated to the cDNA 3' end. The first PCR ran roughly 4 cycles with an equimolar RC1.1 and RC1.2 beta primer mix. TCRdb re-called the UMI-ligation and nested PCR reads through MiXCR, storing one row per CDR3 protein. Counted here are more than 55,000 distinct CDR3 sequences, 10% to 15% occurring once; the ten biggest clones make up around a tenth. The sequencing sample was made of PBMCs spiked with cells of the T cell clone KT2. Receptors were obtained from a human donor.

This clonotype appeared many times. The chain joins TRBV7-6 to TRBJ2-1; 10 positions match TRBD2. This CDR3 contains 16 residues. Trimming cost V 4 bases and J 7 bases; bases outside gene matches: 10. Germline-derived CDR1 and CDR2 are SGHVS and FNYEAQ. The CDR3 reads CASSSEAGGPRNEQFF. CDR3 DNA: TGTGCCAGCAGCTCTGAAGCGGGAGGGCCGAGGAATGAGCAGTTCTTC.

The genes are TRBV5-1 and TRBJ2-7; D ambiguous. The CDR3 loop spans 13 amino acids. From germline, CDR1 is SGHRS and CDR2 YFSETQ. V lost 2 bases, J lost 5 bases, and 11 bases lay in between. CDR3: CASSFPPLNEQYF. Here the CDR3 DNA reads TGCGCCAGCAGCTTCCCTCCTCTAAACGAGCAGTACTTC.

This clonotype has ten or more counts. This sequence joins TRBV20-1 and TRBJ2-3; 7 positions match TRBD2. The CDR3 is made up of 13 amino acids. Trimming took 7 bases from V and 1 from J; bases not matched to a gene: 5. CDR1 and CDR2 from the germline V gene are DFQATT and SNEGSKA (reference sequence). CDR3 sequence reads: CSVPGRGTDTQYF. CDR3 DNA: TGCAGTGTCCCAGGGAGGGGCACAGATACGCAGTATTTT.